One and the same sample provided the 24 T cell receptor beta chains below, sequenced in a study of T cells in women clearing cervical HPV infection. The method was immunoSEQ multiplex PCR; TCRdb's version includes in-frame clones alone and lacks a portion of them. Its listing shows approximately 37,000 clones. Source material: blood buffy coat. All receptors derive from a woman aged 18-69 years with a cervical HPV16 infection that either progressed to CIN3+ or cleared (not recorded which).

With regard to this clone: The missing CDR3 end, 3 residues past where the read stops, is filled in from the germline J gene. This chain joins TRBV7-9 and TRBJ2-5; no firm D call. Trimming removed 3 bases from V and 4 bases from J, with 3 bases in between. Germline lookup yields CDR1 SEHNR and CDR2 FQNEAQ (reference sequence). This CDR3 contains 11 residues. Incomplete CDR3 DNA: TGTGCCAGCAGCTTCGGAGAGACC. It translates to CASSFGET. The whole CDR3 is CASSFGETQYF.

Turning to this clone: With the read ending 3 residues before the CDR3 end, the germline J gene is used to fill in that end. The chain is built from TRBV5-5 and TRBJ2-1, with 7 nucleotides matching TRBD2. V lost 4 bases, J lost 5 bases, and 6 bases stayed unmatched. This CDR3 spans 14 amino acids. The germline V gene encodes CDR1 SGHKS and CDR2 YYEKEE (reference sequence). Incomplete CDR3 DNA: TGTGCCAGCAGCCTAGGGACTAACGACAATGAG. Residues: CASSLGTNDNE. The full CDR3 sequence reads CASSLGTNDNEQFF.

Remarks on this clone: The read ends 3 residues early relative to the CDR3; the germline J gene fills the gap. The rearrangement joins TRBV19 to TRBJ2-1; the D gene is possibly TRBD1 (5 bases). Germline V gene lookup returns CDR1 LNHDA and CDR2 SQIVND (reference sequence). This CDR3 has 14 amino acids. V dropped 7 bases and J dropped 1 base, with 11 bases sitting between them. The sequenced CDR3 bases are TGTGCCAGTACACACAGGCTGTCCTACAATGAG. This sequence encodes CASTHRLSYNE. The entire CDR3 sequence reads CASTHRLSYNEQFF. The whole variable domain, remainder taken from reference TRBV19 and TRBJ2-1, is DGGITQSPKYLFRKEGQNVTLSCEQNLNHDAMYWYRQDPGQGLRLIYYSQIVNDFQKGDIAEGYSVSREKKESFPLTVTSAQKNPTAFYLCASTHRLSYNEQFFGPGTRLTVL.

Notes on this clone: The read ends 3 residues early relative to the CDR3; the germline J gene fills the gap. The V gene is TRBV30, the J gene TRBJ1-2; perhaps TRBD1 as D (6 bases). Germline V gene sequence: CDR1 GTSNPN, CDR2 SVGIG (reference sequence). The length of the CDR3 is 14 residues. The CDR3 loop is CAWRAGAPADTYTF. The sequenced part of the CDR3 DNA is TGTGCCTGGAGGGCGGGGGCCCCCGCGGATACC. Together with reference TRBV30 and TRBJ1-2, the CDR3 gives the full variable domain: SQTIHQWPATLVQPVGSPLSLECTVEGTSNPNLYWYRQAAGRGLQLLFYSVGIGQISSEVPQNLSASRPQDRQFILSSKKLLLSDSGFYLCAWRAGAPADTYTFGSGTRLTVV.

As for this clone: The read ends 3 residues early relative to the CDR3; the germline J gene fills the gap. V is TRBV20-1 and J is TRBJ2-7; unclear D gene. The V gene's germline CDR1 is DFQATT and CDR2 SNEGSKA (reference sequence). This CDR3 has 14 amino acids. Trimming pared 5 bases from V and 2 bases from J, leaving 16 bases between. The covered CDR3 bases are TGCAGTGCTTCCAACCCTCAGACTCCCTACGAG. Translated: CSASNPQTPYE. The full CDR3 reads CSASNPQTPYEQYF.

Notes on this clone: The read ends 3 residues early relative to the CDR3; the germline J gene fills the gap. The chain has TRBV15 and TRBJ2-7; D might be TRBD2 (5 bases). This CDR3 contains 15 residues. CDR1 is LNHNV, CDR2 YYDKDF, per germline (reference sequence). Trimming shortened V by 4 bases and J by 2 bases, and 15 bases separated the two germline ends. CDR3 protein: CATSNGLTNAYEQYF. Incomplete CDR3 DNA: TGTGCCACCAGCAACGGACTGACTAATGCCTACGAG. Based on the CDR3 plus reference TRBV15 and TRBJ2-7, the full variable domain is DAMVIQNPRYQVTQFGKPVTLSCSQTLNHNVMYWYQQKSSQAPKLLFHYYDKDFNNEADTPDNFQSRRPNTSFCFLDIRSPGLGDTAMYLCATSNGLTNAYEQYFGPGTRLTVT.

Turning to this clone: Sequencing ends 3 residues short of the CDR3 end; the germline J gene provides the rest. V usage is TRBV5-1 and J usage is TRBJ1-2; D not resolved. Germline CDR1 and CDR2: SGHRS and YFSETQ. The CDR3 totals 12 residues. Trimming cost V 2 bases and J 6 bases, with 8 bases left between them. The CDR3 reads CASSLGQDGYTF. Incomplete CDR3 DNA: TGCGCCAGCAGCTTAGGGCAGGATGGC.

With respect to this clone: The read stops 3 residues short of the end of the CDR3; the missing end is completed from the germline J gene. The chain carries TRBV2 and TRBJ2-7; TRBD1 aligns across 7 bases. J gave up 3 bases and V 7 bases, and 9 bases lay outside the gene matches. CDR3 length: 14 residues. Germline CDR1 reads SNHLY; CDR2 reads FYNNEI. The chain's CDR3 is CASTSGTVDYEQYF. The part of the CDR3 DNA that was read is TGTGCCAGCACCTCCGGGACAGTCGACTACGAG.

Regarding this clone: Read sequence stops 3 residues before the CDR3 end, and the germline J gene provides the missing end. V and J are TRBV4-1 and TRBJ2-3; 9 bases map to TRBD2. The V gene's germline CDR1 is MGHRA and CDR2 YSYEKL. The CDR3 has 15 residues. The chain's CDR3 is CASSQNSGSQETQYF. The covered CDR3 bases are TGCGCCAGCAGCCAGAATAGCGGGAGTCAAGAGACG.

In regard to this clone: The observed sequence ends 3 residues before the CDR3 terminus, with the missing tail filled in from the germline J gene. The chain joins TRBV30 to TRBJ2-2, with 10 bases that match TRBD1. The germline gives CDR1 GTSNPN, CDR2 SVGIG (reference sequence). The CDR3 loop spans 13 amino acids. The sequenced CDR3 bases are TGTGCCTGGGGGACAGGGGTTAATTCACCG. Amino acid sequence: CAWGTGVNSP. From start to end, the CDR3 is CAWGTGVNSPLFF.

The CDR3 is CASSLGPRGGYTF. The DNA read from the CDR3 is TGTGCCAGCAGCTTAGGACCTCGCGGTGGC. The rearrangement links TRBV7-9 to TRBJ1-2; D remains unclear. The read finishes 3 residues shy of the CDR3 end, and the germline J gene is used to complete it. V was clipped by 1 base and J by 7 bases, with 10 bases between them. This CDR3 is 13 amino acids long. Germline CDR1 reads SEHNR; CDR2 reads FQNEAQ (reference sequence). Full variable domain (remainder filled in from reference TRBV7-9 and TRBJ1-2): DTGVSQNPRHKITKRGQNVTFRCDPISEHNRLYWYRQTLGQGPEFLTYFQNEAQLEKSRLLSDRFSAERPKGSFSTLEIQRTEQGDSAMYLCASSLGPRGGYTFGSGTRLTVV.

With respect to this clone: The missing CDR3 end, 3 residues past where the read stops, is filled in from the germline J gene. The genes are TRBV30 and TRBJ2-7; D is undetermined. The germline V gene has CDR1 GTSNPN and CDR2 SVGIG (reference sequence). The CDR3 has 13 amino acids. Trimming cost V 1 base and J 3 bases, with 10 bases left between them. The CDR3 DNA, read in part, is TGTGCCTGGAGTGAGGATGGCGGCTACGAG. Protein sequence: CAWSEDGGYE. The entire CDR3 reads CAWSEDGGYEQYF.

A remark on this clone: The CDR3 end falls 3 residues outside the read, so it is completed with the germline J gene. V gene TRBV12-3 or TRBV12-4 combines with J gene TRBJ1-2; TRBD1 matches 7 bases. This CDR3 is built from 13 residues. The trim removed 5 bases at V and 5 bases at J, leaving 5 bases unmatched. The CDR3 here is CASSPTGEYGYTF. CDR3 DNA, as far as it was read: TGTGCCAGCAGTCCTACAGGGGAGTATGGC.

Of note for this clone: The read comes to an end 3 residues before the CDR3 does, leaving the germline J gene to fill in the end. The chain uses TRBV28 and TRBJ1-5, with unresolved D. The V and J ends lost 4 bases and 4 bases respectively, with 14 bases between them. In germline, CDR1 is MDHEN, CDR2 SYDVKM. CDR3 length equals 15 residues. The CDR3 bases that were read are TGTGCCAGCAGTTCCCCGACAAATCGAAATCAGCCC. It translates to CASSSPTNRNQP. The full-length CDR3 reads as CASSSPTNRNQPQHF.

About this clone itself: The sequence runs out 3 residues before the end of the CDR3; the remainder is reconstructed from the germline J gene. The chain couples TRBV20-1 to TRBJ2-7, with a weak D call TRBD2 (5 bases). Germline V lookup: CDR1 DFQATT, CDR2 SNEGSKA (reference sequence). The CDR3 runs 15 residues. V gave up 3 bases and J gave up 4 bases, with 19 bases separating them. Incomplete CDR3 DNA: TGCAGTGCTAGCGTCCTCCCTAGCCCCATATACGAG. Translated, it gives CSASVLPSPIYE. The whole CDR3 region reads CSASVLPSPIYEQYF.

On this clone: The read ends 3 residues before the CDR3 terminus; that terminus is restored from the germline J gene. The sample carries other DNA sequences with the same CDR3. The V call is TRBV6-2 or TRBV6-3, the J call TRBJ1-1; 7 nucleotides align to TRBD1. J gave up 1 base and V 7 bases, and 6 bases lay outside the gene matches. Germline V gene lookup returns CDR1 MNHEY and CDR2 SVGEGT. The CDR3 consists of 14 residues. The covered CDR3 bases are TGTGCCAGCACCGACCAGGGGGGGAACACTGAA. Encoded protein: CASTDQGGNTE. The whole CDR3 sequence is CASTDQGGNTEAFF.

CDR3: CASSEAQMAPQYF. CDR3 bases read: TGTGCCAGCAGTGAAGCCCAGATGGCACCG. This chain links TRBV2 with TRBJ2-3; D is unresolved. The CDR3 extends 3 residues past the end of the read, so its final part is completed from the germline J gene. CDR1 SNHLY and CDR2 FYNNEI come from the germline V gene. This CDR3 spans 13 amino acids.

Points on this clone: The read halts 3 residues ahead of the CDR3 end, with the missing end drawn from the germline J gene. The chain links TRBV20-1 to TRBJ1-1; D may be TRBD1 (6 bases). Germline CDR1 DFQATT, CDR2 SNEGSKA (reference sequence). The CDR3 extends over 13 amino acids. The V gene lost 3 bases and the J gene lost 1 base, with 9 bases spanning the gap. The CDR3 protein is CSARATGNTEAFF. CDR3 DNA (partial): TGCAGTGCTAGGGCGACAGGGAACACTGAA.

For this clone: Read sequence stops 3 residues before the CDR3 end, and the germline J gene provides the missing end. This chain connects TRBV28 to TRBJ2-5; D possibly corresponds to TRBD2 (6 bases). The CDR3 runs to 14 residues. Germline V gives CDR1 MDHEN, CDR2 SYDVKM. Trimming took 7 bases from V and 5 from J, leaving 17 bases between them. Partial CDR3 DNA: TGTGCCAGCACGGAGGGCACCATGTTGGAGACC. Translating it yields CASTEGTMLET. The CDR3 reads in full as CASTEGTMLETQYF. The entire variable domain, with the rest obtained from reference TRBV28 and TRBJ2-5, is as follows: DVKVTQSSRYLVKRTGEKVFLECVQDMDHENMFWYRQDPGLGLRLIYFSYDVKMKEKGDIPEGYSVSREKKERFSLILESASTNQTSMYLCASTEGTMLETQYFGPGTRLLVL.

With regard to this clone: The read finishes 3 residues shy of the CDR3 end, and the germline J gene is used to complete it. The rearrangement uses TRBV2 and TRBJ2-1; TRBD1 is a possible D gene (5 bases). V lost 0 bases, J lost 5 bases, and 8 bases lay in between. Looked up from germline, CDR1 is SNHLY and CDR2 is FYNNEI. CDR3 length: 14 residues. The CDR3 is CASSEATVHNEQFF. Partial CDR3 DNA: TGTGCCAGCAGTGAAGCGACAGTGCACAATGAG.

A note on this clone: The CDR3 end is not reached by the read, which stops 3 residues before it; the germline J gene fills it in. The chain combines TRBV19 with TRBJ2-7; 8 bases are shared with TRBD1. V trimming: 7 bases; J trimming: 0 bases; junction bases outside the gene matches: 2. The CDR3 extends over 13 amino acids. Looked up from germline, CDR1 is LNHDA and CDR2 is SQIVND (reference sequence). CDR3 sequence reads: CASNTGGSYEQYF. CDR3 DNA (partial): TGTGCCAGTAATACAGGGGGCTCCTACGAG.

Remarks on this clone: The missing CDR3 end, 3 residues past where the read stops, is filled in from the germline J gene. The chain uses TRBV30 and TRBJ2-3; D might be TRBD2 (6 bases). This CDR3 spans 15 amino acids. From germline, CDR1 is GTSNPN and CDR2 SVGIG (reference sequence). CDR3 protein: CAWSVVGRPRGTQYF. The CDR3 DNA, read in part, is TGTGCCTGGAGTGTCGTGGGGAGACCACGGGGGACG.

On this clone: A read error may account for a junction end that differs from germline. Read data end 3 residues before the CDR3 end; the end is taken from the germline J gene. This rearrangement joins TRBV6-1 to TRBJ2-5, with a possible D match to TRBD2 (6 bases). The CDR3 is 15 residues long. In germline, CDR1 is MNHNS, CDR2 SASEGT. The CDR3 DNA, read in part, is TGTGCCAGCAGTGAAGCGGAGCGGGCCCAAGGGACC. Its protein is CASSEAERAQGT. The entire CDR3 protein is CASSEAERAQGTQYF.

Comment on this clone: The CDR3 goes on 3 residues after the read ends, and that part is filled in from the germline J gene. The gene calls are TRBV6-1 and TRBJ1-5; 7 bases map to TRBD1. The V and J ends lost 2 bases and 4 bases, in that order; junction bases with no gene match: 5. Germline lookup yields CDR1 MNHNS and CDR2 SASEGT. The CDR3 consists of 15 residues. CDR3 DNA (partial): TGTGCCAGCAGTGAAATGGGGACAGTAAATCAGCCC. Translation gives CASSEMGTVNQP. From start to end, the CDR3 is CASSEMGTVNQPQHF.